Described below is a single T cell receptor beta chain sequence and its context. The antigen it recognizes is unknown. Base qualities are missing; no much larger clone stands one base away. The CDR3 regions of human TCRbeta chains were subjected to immunosequencing. Turning to the authors' computational methods: TCRs in the repertoires were matched against a reference library of SARS-CoV-2-specific TCRs that had been generated with the MIRA antigen-specificity platform. Breadth was defined as the fraction of unique TCRs that were SARS-CoV-2-associated, and depth was defined as the fraction of total T cells that were SARS-CoV-2-associated. Using the MIRA data, each spike-specific TCR was assigned both to the spike region to which the TCR was reactive and to a CD4 or CD8 class. Log10-transformed breadth and depth values were compared by one-way ANOVA with Sidak's multiple comparisons tests. Held by TCRdb, this immuneACCESS table contains in-frame sequences only and omits some clones. Under half of the omission traces to an unresolved V gene where checked; the cause of the rest is unknown. That table is the source of V, J and clone size, and D and trimming were worked out from the DNA. The sample profile shows more than 95,000 clones; around 85% of them were found once. Under 4.5% of the sample rests with the top ten.

This entry is derived from a study of T cell responses to AZD1222 COVID-19 vaccine (dated by TCRdb to the early 2020s). For context, the study as a whole: TCR sequencing covered about 230 trial participants: 207 given two doses of AZD1222 and around 25 given two doses of MenACWY control vaccine. Trial participants were enrolled into age subgroups of 18-55, 56-69 and 70-plus years, which contained approximately 150, 28 and 58 TCR-sequenced participants, respectively. Here is what the overall study found, with its caveats: Because no day 14 peak-response samples were available, repertoires were characterized only after the peak T cell response. Reportedly, almost half of the unique spike-specific TCRs recognized epitopes lying outside the regions that are mutated in the B.1.351 and B.1.1.7 variants. Most participants were white British and females outnumbered males, and the authors suggested that clonal diversity may have been underestimated. The vaccine-associated CD4 TCRs covered the entire spike protein, and the dominant responses fell in regions 160-218 and 743-854. Conclusions about previously exposed vaccinees were limited because only a handful of AZD1222 recipients were SARS-CoV-2 seropositive at baseline. After two AZD1222 doses, spike-specific TCR breadth and depth were significantly higher than at day 0 and than in MenACWY recipients. The 56-69-year group was small, and its depth increase did not reach significance, likely because of low power.

The junction carries 13 bases between V and J, which are trimmed by 0 bases and 7 bases respectively. The germline V gene (reference sequence) supplies CDR1 SGHKS and CDR2 YYEKEE. Its CDR3 holds 14 amino acids, cysteine through phenylalanine. Only the CDR3 DNA stays, 42 bases, in frame from base 1. The time point label for this specimen denotes: baseline before first vaccination. The sample's treatment or condition label, decoded: meningococcal conjugate vaccine given as trial control. Vaccinee samples were obtained from the UK trials COV001 and COV002, which included a single-blind randomized controlled phase 2/3 trial of AZD1222 (ChAdOx1 nCoV-19) in healthy adults. For TCRbeta chain sequencing, PBMC samples from trial participants were taken at day 0 and at day 28 after the second dose.

This clonotype was sampled from an adult in good health. The starting material was peripheral blood, obtained on day 0 of MenACWY control vaccination. The chain joins TRBV5-5 to TRBJ1-2; the D gene cannot be named for sure. The base sequence is TGTGCCAGCAGCTTGGTTCCGGGGATGGTTGGCTACACCTTC. Its protein reads: CASSLVPGMVGYTF.